One and the same sample provided the 32 T cell receptor beta chains below, sequenced in a study of blood T cell repertoires in COVID-19. Libraries were prepared by immunoSEQ multiplex PCR; TCRdb keeps only in-frame clonotypes and omits some of them. This sample carries 65,000 to 85,000 clones, almost 90% of them seen once, and the ten largest clones take 2.5% to 3%. Sample: peripheral blood. The receptor source for this set is a human donor in a cohort sampled during active COVID-19.

The CDR3 DNA reads as TGTGCCAGTAGTCTAGGAGGTTCCCCACAAGAGACCCAGTACTTC. Its protein product is CASSLGGSPQETQYF. The chain employs TRBV19 and TRBJ2-5; D is perhaps TRBD2 (5 bases). CDR3 length: 15 residues. Trimming removed 5 bases at V and 2 bases at J, with 15 bases between. From germline, CDR1 is LNHDA and CDR2 SQIVND (reference sequence).

This chain joins TRBV6-5 and TRBJ2-2; D might be TRBD2 (6 bases). CDR1 and CDR2 (germline): MNHEY, SVGAGI. Trimming shortened V by 2 bases and J by 3 bases, and 13 bases separated the two germline ends. CDR3 length: 16 residues. CDR3 sequence: CASSYGRDRDTGELFF. CDR3 nucleotides: TGTGCCAGCAGTTACGGGCGGGACCGCGACACCGGGGAGCTGTTTTTT.

This chain links TRBV10-1 with TRBJ2-2; D ambiguous. V gave up 0 bases and J gave up 6 bases, with 8 bases separating them. CDR3 size: 14 residues. Per the germline V gene, CDR1 is WNHNN and CDR2 is SYGVQD (reference sequence). CDR3 sequence (DNA): TGCGCCAGCAGTGAGTCGAGTGGTCCCGGGGAGCTGTTTTTT. This codes for CASSESSGPGELFF.

The chain employs TRBV5-6 and TRBJ2-7; 7 bases line up with TRBD2. The CDR3 totals 14 residues. Germline values: CDR1 SGHDT, CDR2 YYEEEE. After removal of 4 bases from V and 7 bases from J, the junction contained 11 bases not matched to a gene. CDR3 nucleotides: TGTGCCAGCAGCATCCCCTCCCCGGGGGGAGAGCAGTACTTC. Amino acids: CASSIPSPGGEQYF.

The genes are TRBV15 and TRBJ1-4; D not resolved. The ends were cut back, 1 base at V and 4 bases at J, with 7 bases in the middle. Germline V gives CDR1 LNHNV, CDR2 YYDKDF (reference sequence). The CDR3 totals 14 residues. CDR3: CATSRVLNNEKLFF. Here the CDR3 DNA reads TGTGCCACCAGCAGAGTACTGAATAATGAAAAACTGTTTTTT.

This clone was counted a single time. The genes are TRBV4-3 and TRBJ1-1, with D possibly TRBD1 on 6 matching bases. V gave up 0 bases and J gave up 6 bases, with 23 bases separating them. Germline V gene data show CDR1 as LGHNA and CDR2 as YSLEER. The CDR3 totals 18 residues. The CDR3 sequence: CASSQDIFGGGRVAEAFF. DNA for the CDR3: TGCGCCAGCAGCCAAGATATTTTTGGGGGGGGCCGTGTGGCTGAAGCTTTCTTT.

This clone was seen a handful of times. Additional DNA sequences in this sample encode the identical CDR3. The rearrangement links TRBV7-2 to TRBJ2-1, with 7 bases lining up with TRBD2. This CDR3 has 14 amino acids. Germline-derived CDR1 and CDR2 are SGHTA and FQGNSA. With V trimmed by 6 bases and J by 5 bases, 7 bases remained unmatched. The chain's CDR3 is CASSWVAGDNEQFF. As DNA, the CDR3 is TGTGCCAGCAGTTGGGTAGCGGGTGACAATGAGCAGTTCTTC.

J is TRBJ2-5 and V is TRBV18, with a tentative D call TRBD2 (6 bases). The CDR3 consists of 13 residues. Germline CDR1 reads KGHSH; CDR2 reads LQKENI. Between the trimmed V and J ends, which lost 3 bases and 7 bases, there was a span of 12 bases. The CDR3 region is CASSPGDGGTQYF. Here the CDR3 DNA reads TGTGCCAGCTCACCGGGCGACGGGGGGACCCAGTACTTC.

This chain joins TRBV7-9 and TRBJ2-2; D is perhaps TRBD1 (6 bases). This CDR3 contains 14 residues. Looked up from germline, CDR1 is SEHNR and CDR2 is FQNEAQ (reference sequence). V lost 1 base to trimming and J lost 3 bases, with 6 bases between them. The CDR3, as DNA: TGTGCCAGCAGCTTAGGACAGGACACCGGGGAGCTGTTTTTT. Protein sequence: CASSLGQDTGELFF.

The V and J genes are TRBV9 and TRBJ2-3; TRBD2 matches at 10 bases. CDR1 SGDLS and CDR2 YYNGEE come from the germline V gene. V shed 0 bases and J 5 bases; nucleotides not matched to a gene: 6. The CDR3 extends over 16 amino acids. The CDR3 DNA reads as TGTGCCAGCAGCGTAGTGGCTAGCGGGAGTCAAGATACGCAGTATTTT. This gives the protein CASSVVASGSQDTQYF.

V gene TRBV19 combines with J gene TRBJ2-2; TRBD2 might be the D (5 bases). Germline CDR1 is LNHDA and CDR2 is SQIVND (reference sequence). This CDR3 is built from 16 residues. V lost 1 base and J 5 bases, leaving 14 bases between the germline ends. The CDR3 coding sequence is TGTGCCAGTAGTATAGTTCGGACTCTCGGAACCGGGGAGCTGTTTTTT. Translating gives CASSIVRTLGTGELFF.

CDR3 region: CASRPTENTEAFF. Written as DNA, the CDR3 is TGTGCCAGCAGACCAACAGAGAACACTGAAGCTTTCTTT. This sequence joins TRBV2 and TRBJ1-1; D ambiguous. This CDR3 spans 13 amino acids. In germline, CDR1 is SNHLY, CDR2 FYNNEI. The V and J ends lost 6 bases and 1 base respectively, with 9 bases between them.

The V gene is TRBV7-9, the J gene TRBJ1-6, with a possible D match to TRBD1 (5 bases). The V and J ends lost 4 bases and 0 bases respectively, with 16 bases between them. The CDR3 has 18 amino acids. From germline, CDR1 is SEHNR and CDR2 FQNEAQ (reference sequence). The CDR3 DNA follows: TGTGCCAGCAGCTCCCCCCGTGGGGGGAGCTCCTATAATTCACCCCTCCACTTT. The encoded protein is CASSSPRGGSSYNSPLHF.

The chain joins TRBV5-4 to TRBJ2-1; D perhaps matches TRBD2 (5 bases). This CDR3 has 14 amino acids. CDR1 and CDR2 from the germline V gene are SGHNT and YYREEE (reference sequence). Trimming removed 5 bases from V and 0 bases from J, with 9 bases in between. The CDR3 DNA sequence: TGTGCCAGCAGACTAGGAGACTCCTACAATGAGCAGTTCTTC. This translates into CASRLGDSYNEQFF.

In its sample, this clone was seen once. The chain employs TRBV24-1 and TRBJ2-7; 7 bases align to TRBD2. This CDR3 comprises 15 residues. The germline gives CDR1 KGHDR, CDR2 SFDVKD. Trimming took 2 bases from V and 4 from J; bases not matched to a gene: 7. CDR3: CATSDSREAYYEQYF. CDR3 DNA sequence: TGTGCCACCAGTGATTCACGGGAGGCATATTACGAGCAGTACTTC.

The J gene is TRBJ2-5, the V gene TRBV3-1 (or the pseudogene TRBV3-2), with a weak D call TRBD2 (6 bases). V lost 1 base, J lost 4 bases, and 22 bases lay in between. This CDR3 has 18 amino acids. The germline gives CDR1 LGHDT, CDR2 YNNKEL (reference sequence). In nucleotides, the CDR3 is TGTGCCAGCAGCCAAGTTGGGGGGATAGGACATTGGGGAGAGACCCAGTACTTC. This translates into CASSQVGGIGHWGETQYF.

J is TRBJ2-3 and V is TRBV28; the D is unclear. Per germline, CDR1 MDHEN and CDR2 SYDVKM. There are 14 residues in the CDR3. Trimming shortened V by 3 bases and J by 1 base, and 8 bases separated the two germline ends. CDR3: CASSLRLRTDTQYF. The CDR3 DNA sequence: TGTGCCAGCAGTTTGAGGCTACGCACAGATACGCAGTATTTT.

V gene TRBV19 combines with J gene TRBJ1-1, with 9 bases fitting TRBD1. The germline CDR1 and CDR2 sequences are LNHDA and SQIVND (reference sequence). CDR3 length equals 15 residues. V gave up 6 bases and J gave up 0 bases; unmatched junction bases: 5. The CDR3 here is CASSSGQGMNTEAFF. CDR3 DNA: TGTGCCAGTAGCTCCGGACAGGGGATGAACACTGAAGCTTTCTTT.

The chain uses TRBV27 and TRBJ2-1; 9 bases fit TRBD2. The CDR3 length is 14 residues. Germline V gives CDR1 MNHEY, CDR2 SMNVEV (reference sequence). V was clipped by 3 bases and J by 5 bases; unmatched bases: 2. The CDR3 loop reads CASSFLAGHNEQFF. CDR3 sequence (DNA): TGTGCCAGCAGTTTTCTAGCGGGGCACAATGAGCAGTTCTTC.

J is TRBJ2-3 and V is TRBV7-2; D perhaps matches TRBD2 (6 bases). Trimming took 1 base from V and 0 from J, leaving 14 bases between them. The CDR3 covers 17 residues. CDR1 is SGHTA and CDR2 is FQGNSA in the germline V gene. DNA for the CDR3: TGTGCCAGCAGCTTAGGGGCCCGCGGGACGAGCACAGATACGCAGTATTTT. This translates into CASSLGARGTSTDTQYF.

The genes are TRBV20-1 and TRBJ2-7; D is perhaps TRBD2 (5 bases). The V gene lost 1 base and the J gene lost 5 bases, with 6 bases spanning the gap. Germline CDR1 is DFQATT and CDR2 is SNEGSKA (reference sequence). CDR3 size: 11 residues. In nucleotides, the CDR3 is TGCAGTGCTAGAGTAGCGAACGAGCAGTACTTC. Translation: CSARVANEQYF.

The gene calls are TRBV5-1 and TRBJ2-1, with D unclear. There are 15 residues in the CDR3. CDR1 and CDR2 from the germline V gene are SGHRS and YFSETQ. Trimming shortened V by 4 bases and J by 3 bases, and 14 bases separated the two germline ends. CDR3 DNA sequence: TGCGCCAGCAGCCTCCCCGTGAGTGGCTACAATGAGCAGTTCTTC. Its protein is CASSLPVSGYNEQFF.

The V call is TRBV7-8, the J call TRBJ2-7; weak D call: TRBD2 (6 bases). The CDR3 extends over 15 amino acids. The V end lost 6 bases, the J end lost 2 bases, and 17 bases lay between the germline ends. Germline-derived CDR1 and CDR2 are SGHVS and FQNEAQ. The CDR3 sequence is CASRKPGLTTYEQYF. CDR3 coding DNA: TGTGCCAGCAGAAAGCCGGGACTGACGACCTACGAGCAGTACTTC.

This clone has just one count. The chain couples TRBV7-8 to TRBJ1-1; no reliable D call. Germline lookup yields CDR1 SGHVS and CDR2 FQNEAQ. CDR3 length: 11 amino acids. Between the trimmed V and J ends, which lost 2 bases and 7 bases, there was a span of 5 bases. Here the CDR3 reads CASSLIREAFF. The CDR3 DNA sequence: TGTGCCAGCAGCTTAATCCGTGAAGCTTTCTTT.

This clone was seen only once. The CDR3 DNA is TGTGCCAGCAGCCAAGTAAGTGGCAGAAACATTCAGTACTTC. Translating gives CASSQVSGRNIQYF. V and J are TRBV3-1 (or the pseudogene TRBV3-2) and TRBJ2-4; no firm D call. There are 14 residues in the CDR3. CDR1 and CDR2 (germline): LGHDT, YNNKEL (reference sequence). Trimming cost V 1 base and J 6 bases, with 10 bases left between them.

In DNA form, the CDR3 reads TGTGCCAGCAGCTCTAGCGGGAGAGGTGAGCAGTACTTC. Translated, it gives CASSSSGRGEQYF. The V call is TRBV7-6, the J call TRBJ2-7; 10 bases align to TRBD2. With 4 bases clipped from V and 7 bases from J, the junction kept 4 bases outside the gene matches. The CDR3 runs 13 residues. Per germline, CDR1 SGHVS and CDR2 FNYEAQ.

The chain joins TRBV2 to TRBJ2-5, with D possibly matching TRBD2 (5 bases). V lost 6 bases, J lost 0 bases, and 23 bases lay in between. Germline values: CDR1 SNHLY, CDR2 FYNNEI. The CDR3 covers 18 residues. DNA of the CDR3: TGTGCCAGCAGGACCGGTCCTGAGGACTGGTGGAACCAAGAGACCCAGTACTTC. As protein: CASRTGPEDWWNQETQYF.

This clone was observed once. This chain uses TRBV20-1 with TRBJ2-5; D gene ambiguous. Germline V gives CDR1 DFQATT, CDR2 SNEGSKA (reference sequence). The CDR3 loop spans 10 amino acids. Trimming shortened V by 6 bases and J by 3 bases, and 5 bases separated the two germline ends. The CDR3 region has the DNA TGCAGTGCGGCTGAAGAGACCCAGTACTTC. It specifies CSAAEETQYF.

The gene calls are TRBV3-1 (or the pseudogene TRBV3-2) and TRBJ2-1, with 8 bases lining up with TRBD2. Germline loops: CDR1 LGHDT, CDR2 YNNKEL (reference sequence). CDR3 length equals 18 residues. J lost 5 bases, V lost 0 bases, and 12 bases had no gene match. CDR3: CASSQEGLSGRIHNEQFF. Written as DNA, the CDR3 is TGTGCCAGCAGCCAAGAGGGACTCAGCGGGAGAATCCACAATGAGCAGTTCTTC.

This clone was observed a handful of times. This sequence joins TRBV2 and TRBJ2-7, with a tentative D call TRBD1 (5 bases). The germline V and J ends were trimmed by 2 bases and 0 bases, with 11 bases remaining between them. This CDR3 has 15 residues. Germline V gene sequence: CDR1 SNHLY, CDR2 FYNNEI. The chain's CDR3 is CASSEMGPPSYEQYF. The DNA of the CDR3 is TGTGCCAGCAGTGAAATGGGGCCCCCCTCCTACGAGCAGTACTTC.

The table lists this clone with a few counts. The gene calls are TRBV6-2 or TRBV6-3 and TRBJ2-7; TRBD2 aligns across 13 bases. This CDR3 comprises 17 residues. After removal of 6 bases from V and 5 bases from J, the junction contained 13 bases not matched to a gene. CDR1 MNHEY and CDR2 SVGEGT come from the germline V gene. CDR3 nucleotide sequence: TGTGCCAGCAGCCCTCCCCGACGACTAGCGGGGGGCCACGAGCAGTACTTC. It is translated as CASSPPRRLAGGHEQYF.

V and J are TRBV11-2 and TRBJ2-3; D is ambiguous. The CDR3 covers 12 residues. Deletions cut 5 bases from V and 0 bases from J, with 3 bases between. Germline V lookup: CDR1 SGHAT, CDR2 FQNNGV. The CDR3 spells CASSRSTDTQYF. The CDR3, as DNA: TGTGCCAGCAGCCGTAGCACAGATACGCAGTATTTT.